The 23 T cell receptor beta chains below all came from one sample that was sequenced in a study of OX40 agonist ivuxolimab in advanced cancers. Libraries were made using the immunoSEQ multiplex PCR assay. TCRdb mirrors the immuneACCESS table, restricted to in-frame sequences. Some clones are absent from its copies; in checked studies, under half trace to an unresolved V gene, and the reason for the others is unknown. This sample lists 90,000 to 95,000 clones; 80% to 90% were detected once. The biggest ten clones account for roughly 4.9% of the sample. The starting material was CD4+ or CD8+ T cells sorted from blood, obtained in a trial of the OX40 agonist ivuxolimab. The origin of the receptors is an adult with an advanced solid tumor such as melanoma, head and neck, liver or kidney cancer.

This clone was found a few times. CDR3 coding DNA: TGTGCCAGCAGTTACTCTTTGTCAGGGGTGATGAACACTGAAGCTTTCTTT. This gives the protein CASSYSLSGVMNTEAFF. The chain uses TRBV6-7 and TRBJ1-1; TRBD1 might be the D (6 bases). TRBV6-7 is flagged as an ORF with uncertain function. The CDR3 consists of 17 residues. V was shortened by 0 bases and J by 0 bases, with 14 bases between the two germline ends.

The V call is TRBV28, the J call TRBJ1-1, with D possibly being TRBD1 (5 bases). The CDR3 totals 14 residues. Trimming stripped 7 bases from V and 4 bases from J, with 16 bases between. Looked up from germline, CDR1 is MDHEN and CDR2 is SYDVKM. CDR3 DNA: TGTGCCAGCACCCCTGGGGGTTATGGCACTGAAGCTTTCTTT. The encoded protein is CASTPGGYGTEAFF.

This clone was found a few times. The chain links TRBV27 to TRBJ2-2; D is unclear. V lost 3 bases and J lost 5, with 7 bases in between. Per the germline V gene, CDR1 is MNHEY and CDR2 is SMNVEV (reference sequence). This CDR3 spans 13 amino acids. CDR3 sequence (DNA): TGTGCCAGCAGTTTTCGAGGAACCGGGGAGCTGTTTTTT. Protein sequence: CASSFRGTGELFF.

This clone occurred once. This chain joins TRBV10-3 and TRBJ1-2; D is perhaps TRBD1 (6 bases). Germline-derived CDR1 and CDR2 are ENHRY and SYGVKD. V dropped 4 bases and J dropped 8 bases, with 17 bases sitting between them. This CDR3 region has 14 residues. Written as DNA, the CDR3 is TGTGCCATCAGTGGGGGCAGGGGTATCATCGGCTACACCTTC. Protein: CAISGGRGIIGYTF.

The chain couples TRBV10-2 to TRBJ2-7; TRBD2 aligns across 7 bases. In germline, CDR1 is WSHSY, CDR2 SAAADI. CDR3 length: 13 amino acids. Unmatched junction bases numbered 6, after V lost 6 bases and J lost 4 bases. The DNA of the CDR3 is TGCGCCAGCAGCCCAGCGGGGCAATACGAGCAGTACGTC. Encoded protein: CASSPAGQYEQYV.

This clone has just one count. V gene TRBV28 combines with J gene TRBJ2-7, with 11 positions matching TRBD2. Per the germline V gene, CDR1 is MDHEN and CDR2 is SYDVKM. V lost 4 bases and J lost 7; bases outside the gene matches: 9. The CDR3 extends over 15 amino acids. The CDR3: CASSSLAGGTGEQYF. In DNA, the CDR3 is TGTGCCAGCAGTTCGCTAGCGGGAGGAACCGGGGAGCAGTACTTC.

This chain joins TRBV5-4 and TRBJ1-1; 7 bases match TRBD1. Per the germline V gene, CDR1 is SGHNT and CDR2 is YYREEE (reference sequence). The CDR3 length is 14 residues. V lost 0 bases and J lost 5; bases outside the gene matches: 4. The CDR3 bases are TGTGCCAGCAGCTTGGGACAGGGACGGACTGAAGCTTTCTTT. Translated: CASSLGQGRTEAFF.

This clone was recorded once. The rearrangement links TRBV27 to TRBJ2-2, with 7 nucleotides matching TRBD2. V shed 3 bases and J 4 bases; nucleotides not matched to a gene: 8. Germline assignment: CDR1 MNHEY and CDR2 SMNVEV (reference sequence). There are 16 residues in the CDR3. The CDR3 protein is CASSFLAGVVTGELFF. The DNA of the CDR3 is TGTGCCAGCAGTTTCTTGGCGGGGGTGGTCACCGGGGAGCTGTTTTTT.

This chain uses TRBV28 with TRBJ2-1, with 11 bases aligning to TRBD2. Unmatched junction bases numbered 7, after V lost 1 base and J lost 11 bases. In germline, CDR1 is MDHEN, CDR2 SYDVKM. This CDR3 spans 15 amino acids. CDR3: CASSLSTSGRGKQFF. In nucleotides, the CDR3 is TGTGCCAGCAGTTTATCTACTAGCGGGAGAGGAAAGCAGTTCTTC.

The gene calls are TRBV5-5 and TRBJ1-4, with D tentatively TRBD1 (6 bases). V shed 5 bases and J shed 8 bases, with 16 bases lying between them. Germline CDR1 and CDR2: SGHKS and YYEKEE (reference sequence). CDR3 length: 14 residues. This chain's CDR3 is CASSPGGPGEKLFF. In DNA, the CDR3 is TGTGCCAGCAGTCCCGGGGGGCCGGGAGAAAAACTGTTTTTT.

This clone was counted once. The chain is built from TRBV9 and TRBJ1-1, with 8 nucleotides matching TRBD1. The germline gives CDR1 SGDLS, CDR2 YYNGEE. Trimming cost V 0 bases and J 4 bases; bases outside gene matches: 2. This CDR3 region has 14 residues. The CDR3: CASSVATGGTEAFF. CDR3 coding DNA: TGTGCCAGCAGCGTAGCTACAGGGGGCACTGAAGCTTTCTTT.

The rearrangement links TRBV7-3 to TRBJ2-1; 7 positions agree with TRBD1. Germline loops: CDR1 SGHTA, CDR2 FQGTGA. The V segment lost 5 bases and the J segment 0 bases; nucleotides outside the gene matches: 7. The CDR3 totals 16 residues. DNA for the CDR3: TGTGCCAGCAGCCTCCCGGGACAGAGCTCCTACAATGAGCAGTTCTTC. Translating gives CASSLPGQSSYNEQFF.

V is TRBV4-2 and J is TRBJ1-2, with D maybe TRBD1 (5 bases). The V end was cut by 4 bases, the J end by 1 base, with 10 bases between. CDR1 and CDR2 (germline): LGHNA, YNFKEQ. This CDR3 is 14 amino acids long. For the CDR3, the DNA is TGTGCCAGCAGCCCCATGGGGGGTAACTATGGCTACACCTTC. It is translated as CASSPMGGNYGYTF.

This clone was detected a few times. The J gene is TRBJ2-7, the V gene TRBV5-5, with TRBD2 matching 11 bases. Germline-derived CDR1 and CDR2 are SGHKS and YYEKEE (reference sequence). The CDR3 sequence is 15 residues long. The ends lost 4 bases at V and 4 bases at J; junction bases unmatched: 7. The CDR3 sequence is CASSETSGMQYEQYF. In DNA form, the CDR3 reads TGTGCCAGCAGCGAGACTAGCGGGATGCAATACGAGCAGTACTTC.

CDR3 coding DNA: TGTGCCAGCAGCGTAGCTGGACAGGCCTCCTACGAGCAGTACTTC. This encodes CASSVAGQASYEQYF. The chain uses TRBV9 and TRBJ2-7; 7 bases agree with TRBD1. Looked up from germline, CDR1 is SGDLS and CDR2 is YYNGEE. J was trimmed by 0 bases and V by 0 bases; bases with no gene match: 3. This CDR3 contains 15 residues.

This clone was detected once. V usage is TRBV5-5 and J usage is TRBJ2-5; 7 bases are a match to TRBD1. J lost 9 bases, V lost 1 base, and 12 bases had no gene match. The CDR3 is 15 amino acids. From germline, CDR1 is SGHKS and CDR2 YYEKEE (reference sequence). CDR3 sequence reads: CASSLTSDRERSQYF. Written as DNA, the CDR3 is TGTGCCAGCAGCTTGACGAGCGACAGGGAGCGGTCCCAGTACTTC.

The chain joins TRBV5-1 to TRBJ1-1; D uncertain. Germline assignment: CDR1 SGHRS and CDR2 YFSETQ. The length of the CDR3 is 16 residues. V was shortened by 0 bases and J by 1 base, with 13 bases between the two germline ends. The CDR3 protein is CASSLAPTRPNTEAFF. DNA of the CDR3: TGCGCCAGCAGCTTGGCTCCCACTCGACCGAACACTGAAGCTTTCTTT.

There are a few counts of this clone. V usage is TRBV5-1 and J usage is TRBJ1-5; 8 nucleotides agree with TRBD1. CDR1 and CDR2 (germline): SGHRS, YFSETQ. The CDR3 runs to 15 residues. The J segment lost 5 bases and the V segment lost 0 bases, leaving 4 bases of the junction unmatched. The CDR3 loop reads CASSLGQGRHQPQHF. As DNA, the CDR3 is TGCGCCAGCAGCTTGGGACAGGGGAGGCATCAGCCCCAGCATTTT.

The chain is built from TRBV28 and TRBJ2-3; 10 bases line up with TRBD2. CDR1 MDHEN and CDR2 SYDVKM come from the germline V gene. V shed 5 bases and J 0 bases; nucleotides not matched to a gene: 11. The CDR3 spans 18 residues. The CDR3 spells CASSPKGVLAGSTDTQYF. CDR3 DNA sequence: TGTGCCAGCAGTCCCAAAGGGGTACTAGCGGGGAGCACAGATACGCAGTATTTT.

This chain connects TRBV5-4 to TRBJ1-5; 8 nucleotides align to TRBD1. The CDR3 covers 16 residues. Germline CDR1 is SGHNT and CDR2 is YYREEE (reference sequence). The V segment lost 10 bases and the J segment 0 bases; nucleotides outside the gene matches: 12. In DNA form, the CDR3 reads TGTGCCCAGGGTGGACAGGGCAAGTATAGCAATCAGCCCCAGCATTTT. This sequence encodes CAQGGQGKYSNQPQHF.

The genes are TRBV5-1 and TRBJ2-2, with D perhaps matching TRBD1 or TRBD2 (5 bases each). Trimming took 2 bases from V and 2 from J, leaving 16 bases between them. The V gene's germline CDR1 is SGHRS and CDR2 YFSETQ. The CDR3 length is 17 residues. CDR3 nucleotides: TGCGCCAGCAGCTTTGCCGGGGCAGTGGGAAACACCGGGGAGCTGTTTTTT. Its translation is CASSFAGAVGNTGELFF.

CDR3 residues: CASSGPGQLREQYF. The CDR3 DNA is TGTGCCAGTTCCGGACCCGGACAACTCCGGGAGCAGTACTTC. The gene calls are TRBV19 and TRBJ2-7; TRBD1 might be the D (5 bases). Trimming left V 8 bases short and J 7 bases short, with 21 bases between. Per the germline V gene, CDR1 is LNHDA and CDR2 is SQIVND (reference sequence). CDR3 size: 14 residues.

This clone appeared a few times. The rearrangement uses TRBV30 and TRBJ1-2, with 8 bases matching TRBD1. Trimming took 3 bases from V and 4 from J; bases not matched to a gene: 7. The CDR3 loop spans 14 amino acids. Germline V gene lookup returns CDR1 GTSNPN and CDR2 SVGIG (reference sequence). The CDR3 DNA follows: TGTGCCTGGAGGGGCACCCAGGGGGCCTATGGCTACACCTTC. It yields the protein CAWRGTQGAYGYTF.